The clone carrying this T cell receptor beta chain was counted a few times. What it binds is unknown. This record belongs to a study of T cell repertoires in cytomegalovirus infection. Study details: Shared public TCR beta signatures pointed to both CMV infection and a matching HLA type. Findings and limits, study-wide: Ex vivo responses were dominated by HLA-C-restricted CMV-specific TCR beta clonotypes.

Looked up from germline, CDR1 is MNHEY and CDR2 is SMNVEV (reference sequence). V was cut by 5 bases and J by 7 bases, with 33 bases left in between. The CDR3 is made up of 19 amino acids. In TCRdb, the reads were re-called with MiXCR into one record per CDR3 protein. The repertoire holds around 320,000 distinct CDR3 sequences, more than 8% seen once, with roughly 4% in the top ten. The sample taken for sequencing was PBMCs. This clonotype was obtained from a human donor in good health (CMV status not recorded). Some clones in this sample may be carry-over from other donors' samples. This sequence joins TRBV27 and TRBJ2-7; D may be TRBD1 (6 bases). CDR3 coding DNA: TGTGCCAGCAGTCCCCTAATAGGGGCAGGCACGTCCCGTAGGGGGGAGCAGTACTTC. As protein: CASSPLIGAGTSRRGEQYF.